One TCR beta chain is described in this entry. Participant age was roughly 18 to 89 years, and participants resided in approximately 24 US areas. These data belong to a study of blood T cell repertoires in COVID-19. As for the study in general: COVID-19 samples from acute and convalescent phases originated in the United States, Italy and Spain. PBMCs, B-cell-depleted T cells, or T cells provided the cDNA or gDNA that made up the material.

Per the authors' pipeline: Amplification from reference gene primers served as the basis for estimated nucleated cell counts. Assay: immunoSEQ multiplex PCR; the TCRdb copy retains only in-frame clones and omits some. D and trimming come from the DNA, and the V and J calls and clone size come from that table. Of hundreds of thousands of clones listed, about nine tenths are singletons. Sequences were obtained from PBMCs or T cells enriched from blood (not recorded which). The source of this sequence is a woman between 40 and 55 years old who had recovered from COVID-19.

CDR3 DNA sequence: TGTGCCAGCAGCCCCCGGACAAGCAACAATGAGCAGTTCTTC. It encodes CASSPRTSNNEQFF. This chain connects TRBV3-1 (or the pseudogene TRBV3-2) to TRBJ2-1; TRBD1 is a possible D gene (5 bases). The germline V and J ends were trimmed by 4 bases and 5 bases, with 12 bases remaining between them. CDR1 LGHDT and CDR2 YNNKEL come from the germline V gene (reference sequence). The CDR3 totals 14 residues.